Below, 3 T cell receptor beta chains from the same sample are listed, as sequenced in a study of technical replicates of blood from a few donors. The assay was immunoSEQ multiplex PCR, and TCRdb's table has in-frame clones only and misses some. This sample has about 88,000 clones, with roughly 94% found just once. Sequenced material: T cells isolated from PBMCs. These receptors all come from a human donor in good health.

The V gene is TRBV10-3, the J gene TRBJ2-7; TRBD2 matches 9 bases. The CDR3 covers 15 residues. The V and J ends lost 5 bases and 2 bases, in that order; junction bases with no gene match: 7. From germline, CDR1 is ENHRY and CDR2 SYGVKD. The CDR3 DNA follows: TGTGCCATCAGTCAAGGACTAGCGATGACCTACGAGCAGTACTTC. This codes for CAISQGLAMTYEQYF.

This chain connects TRBV19 to TRBJ2-1, with D uncertain. Trimming took 7 bases from V and 6 from J, leaving 16 bases between them. Germline V lookup: CDR1 LNHDA, CDR2 SQIVND (reference sequence). The CDR3 length is 14 residues. The CDR3 protein is CASMRQSWSNEQFF. The CDR3 coding sequence is TGTGCCAGTATGCGGCAGTCCTGGAGCAATGAGCAGTTCTTC.

The CDR3 loop is CASSVEASGRPDTQYF. The CDR3, as DNA: TGTGCCAGCAGCGTAGAAGCTAGCGGGAGACCAGATACGCAGTATTTT. V and J are TRBV9 and TRBJ2-3; TRBD2 matches at 10 bases. Germline V CDR1 and CDR2: SGDLS, YYNGEE. Trimming took 0 bases from V and 4 from J; bases not matched to a gene: 5. The CDR3 contains 16 residues.